This TCR beta chain was captured in a study of T cell clonotyping in hematopoietic cell transplantation. The study, taken as a whole, reports: After transplant, recipient diversity fell while pathologically expanded clonotypes grew through day 180. Graft donor and pretransplant recipient Inverse Simpson Index values predicted broader posttransplant TCR diversity.

The length of the CDR3 is 13 residues. In germline, CDR1 is SGHVS, CDR2 FNYEAQ. V shed 5 bases, J shed 7 bases, and the junction held 7 bases outside the gene matches. Worth noting for this clone: What it recognizes is unknown.

Time point: recipient sample about 28 days before transplant, after cytoreduction. Blood collection times were about day -28 and days 30, 100, 180 posttransplant. Data came from immunoSEQ multiplex PCR; TCRdb stores just in-frame clones and leaves some out. The table has 65,000 to 80,000 clones, 90% to 97% seen once. This material consisted of peripheral blood mononuclear cells, taken before stem cell transplant. The chain combines TRBV7-6 with TRBJ2-5; 7 bases map to TRBD1. The clonotype was recovered from a woman in her 50s with acute myeloid leukemia. Some clones in this sample may be carry-over from other donors' samples. The CDR3 protein is CASSPRDSGTQYF. The CDR3 DNA is TGTGCCAGCAGCCCTCGGGACAGCGGGACCCAGTACTTC. Full variable domain (rest looked up from reference TRBV7-6 and TRBJ2-5): GAGVSQSPRYKVTKRGQDVALRCDPISGHVSLYWYRQALGQGPEFLTYFNYEAQQDKSGLPNDRFSAERPEGSISTLTIQRTEQRDSAMYRCASSPRDSGTQYFGPGTRLLVL.